A selection of T cell receptor beta chains follows, all from one sample in a study of blood T cell repertoires in COVID-19. Produced via immunoSEQ multiplex PCR; TCRdb's table is partial and in-frame only. Among about 170,000 clones listed, just over 85% were seen once. The sequenced sample was peripheral blood. The receptors here all came from a man aged 45 to 65 with active or convalescent COVID-19. Both conserved end residues are part of each CDR3. Fields, in order: V gene, D gene, J gene, clone size, CDR3 protein, CDR3 DNA. A D gene is named only where the DNA matches it firmly. The size of a clone is reported for some rows only, either as once, few or many, or as a class for expanded clones.

V gene: TRBV2
D gene: TRBD2
J gene: TRBJ2-3
clone size: .
CDR3 protein: CASSGLAGVADTQYF
CDR3 DNA: TGTGCCAGCAGTGGACTAGCGGGGGTCGCAGATACGCAGTATTTT

V gene: TRBV2
D gene: TRBD2
J gene: TRBJ2-2
clone size: many
CDR3 protein: CASTLLAGNTGELFF
CDR3 DNA: TGTGCCAGCACCCTACTAGCGGGGAACACCGGGGAGCTGTTTTTT

V gene: TRBV5-4
D gene: .
J gene: TRBJ2-5
clone size: .
CDR3 protein: CASSFGGETQYF
CDR3 DNA: TGTGCCAGCAGCTTCGGGGGAGAGACCCAGTACTTC

V gene: TRBV5-1
D gene: TRBD2
J gene: TRBJ2-5
clone size: .
CDR3 protein: CASSSTAGGLETQYF
CDR3 DNA: TGCGCCAGCAGCTCCACGGCGGGAGGTTTAGAGACCCAGTACTTC

V gene: TRBV24-1
D gene: .
J gene: TRBJ1-2
clone size: .
CDR3 protein: CATSDLGRPGYTF
CDR3 DNA: TGTGCCACCAGTGACCTAGGGAGGCCCGGCTACACCTTC

V gene: TRBV3-1/TRBV3-2
D gene: .
J gene: TRBJ1-2
clone size: .
CDR3 protein: CASYVRGYGYTF
CDR3 DNA: TGTGCCAGCTATGTCAGGGGCTATGGCTACACCTTC

V gene: TRBV6-1
D gene: .
J gene: TRBJ1-6
clone size: .
CDR3 protein: CASSEADRNSPLHF
CDR3 DNA: TGTGCCAGCAGTGAAGCGGACAGAAATTCACCCCTCCACTTT

V gene: TRBV6-5
D gene: .
J gene: TRBJ1-2
clone size: .
CDR3 protein: CASTQMEGGYRGYTF
CDR3 DNA: TGTGCCAGCACCCAAATGGAGGGTGGTTATCGTGGCTACACCTTC

V gene: TRBV4-3
D gene: .
J gene: TRBJ1-1
clone size: once
CDR3 protein: CASSQGEGPPTYTEAFF
CDR3 DNA: TGCGCCAGCAGCCAAGGGGAGGGGCCCCCCACCTACACTGAAGCTTTCTTT

V gene: TRBV19
D gene: .
J gene: TRBJ1-4
clone size: .
CDR3 protein: CASSLGTYNEKLFF
CDR3 DNA: TGTGCCAGTAGTCTTGGGACATATAATGAAAAACTGTTTTTT

V gene: TRBV20-1
D gene: .
J gene: TRBJ2-1
clone size: .
CDR3 protein: CSPRSGNEQFF
CDR3 DNA: TGCAGTCCCCGCTCCGGGAATGAGCAGTTCTTC

V gene: TRBV7-9
D gene: TRBD1
J gene: TRBJ2-5
clone size: .
CDR3 protein: CASSLTGATGGSETQYF
CDR3 DNA: TGTGCCAGCAGCTTAACGGGGGCGACAGGGGGCAGCGAGACCCAGTACTTC

V gene: TRBV19
D gene: .
J gene: TRBJ2-1
clone size: .
CDR3 protein: CASSIGGVGYNEQFF
CDR3 DNA: TGTGCCAGTAGTATAGGGGGAGTAGGCTACAATGAGCAGTTCTTC

V gene: TRBV19
D gene: TRBD2
J gene: TRBJ2-1
clone size: .
CDR3 protein: CASTRTSGRSSSYNEQFF
CDR3 DNA: TGTGCCAGTACCAGGACTAGCGGGAGGTCAAGCTCCTACAATGAGCAGTTCTTC

V gene: TRBV28
D gene: TRBD1
J gene: TRBJ2-7
clone size: .
CDR3 protein: CASRETGSSYEQYF
CDR3 DNA: TGTGCCAGCAGGGAGACAGGGAGCTCCTACGAGCAGTACTTC

V gene: TRBV6-5
D gene: .
J gene: TRBJ1-2
clone size: .
CDR3 protein: CASRLGRLMGYTF
CDR3 DNA: TGTGCCAGCAGGCTCGGGAGACTAATGGGCTACACCTTC